The 30 T cell receptor beta chains below all came from one sample that was sequenced in a study of PD-1 blockade in mismatch repair-deficient tumors. Only in-frame clones appear in the TCRdb table, and some are missing; sequencing was by immunoSEQ multiplex PCR. This table has over 100,000 clones, more than 60% appearing once. Here the sequenced sample was peripheral blood, taken about 60 weeks after starting pembrolizumab. These receptor sequences come from an adult with mismatch repair-deficient cancer.

This rearrangement joins TRBV7-2 to TRBJ2-7; the D call may be TRBD1 or TRBD2 (5 bases each). The CDR3 extends over 12 amino acids. Trimming removed 5 bases from V and 5 bases from J, with 10 bases in between. Germline V gives CDR1 SGHTA, CDR2 FQGNSA. The CDR3 here is CASSRDVHEQYF. For the CDR3, the DNA is TGTGCCAGCAGCCGGGACGTCCACGAGCAGTACTTC.

This chain links TRBV7-2 with TRBJ2-7; D is perhaps TRBD2 (6 bases). CDR1 SGHTA and CDR2 FQGNSA come from the germline V gene. Trimming cost V 1 base and J 3 bases, with 13 bases left between them. CDR3 length: 15 residues. CDR3 DNA: TGTGCCAGCAGCTTAGGGACGACTAGTATCTACGAGCAGTACTTC. Its translation is CASSLGTTSIYEQYF.

The chain employs TRBV28 and TRBJ2-7, with 10 bases fitting TRBD1. Germline assignment: CDR1 MDHEN and CDR2 SYDVKM. This CDR3 is 17 amino acids long. The junction had 15 bases not matched to a gene; V was cut back by 6 bases and J by 4 bases. In nucleotides, the CDR3 is TGTGCCAGCAGGGACTTGACAGGGGGCTTCGACGGTTACGAGCAGTACTTC. This encodes CASRDLTGGFDGYEQYF.

The CDR3 bases are TGTGCCAGCAGCCTGACAGTGGACTCCTACGAGCAGTACTTC. The encoded protein is CASSLTVDSYEQYF. The chain combines TRBV6-1 with TRBJ2-7; D may be TRBD1 (5 bases). This CDR3 has 14 residues. Between the trimmed V and J ends, which lost 6 bases and 0 bases, there was a span of 12 bases. Germline loops: CDR1 MNHNS, CDR2 SASEGT.

The chain combines TRBV7-9 with TRBJ2-2; D might be TRBD1 (6 bases). Deletions cut 5 bases from V and 3 bases from J, with 13 bases between. This CDR3 spans 15 amino acids. CDR1 SEHNR and CDR2 FQNEAQ come from the germline V gene (reference sequence). In DNA, the CDR3 is TGTGCCAGCAGCACCTTTTCAGGGGACACCGGGGAGCTGTTTTTT. Translating it yields CASSTFSGDTGELFF.

The CDR3 region has the DNA TGTGCCAGCAGGGGGACACCTTTAGCCTATGGCTACACCTTC. Its protein is CASRGTPLAYGYTF. The chain employs TRBV2 and TRBJ1-2; TRBD1 is a possible D gene (6 bases). V shed 6 bases and J shed 4 bases, with 15 bases lying between them. The CDR3 has 14 residues. CDR1 is SNHLY, CDR2 FYNNEI, per germline.

The rearrangement uses TRBV6-5 and TRBJ1-5; D is uncertain. Between the trimmed V and J ends, which lost 6 bases and 2 bases, there was a span of 14 bases. CDR1 and CDR2 (germline): MNHEY, SVGAGI. The CDR3 extends over 15 amino acids. The CDR3 region has the DNA TGTGCCAGCAGAGGAGAACGCTGGGGCAATCAGCCCCAGCATTTT. Protein sequence: CASRGERWGNQPQHF.

DNA of the CDR3: TGTGCCAGCAGGGACAGGGCCTACGAGCAGTACTTC. This translates into CASRDRAYEQYF. V usage is TRBV6-6 and J usage is TRBJ2-7, with 8 bases aligning to TRBD1. The trim removed 6 bases at V and 2 bases at J, leaving 0 bases unmatched. The CDR3 covers 12 residues. Germline V lookup: CDR1 MNHNY, CDR2 SVGAGI (reference sequence).

This clone is a singleton in its sample. The genes are TRBV11-1 and TRBJ2-5; 8 bases agree with TRBD2. V was pared by 5 bases and J by 4 bases, with 3 bases of the junction left unmatched. The V gene's germline CDR1 is SGHAT and CDR2 FQDESV (reference sequence). The CDR3 has 13 residues. CDR3: CASSESGRETQYF. The CDR3 region has the DNA TGTGCCAGCAGCGAAAGCGGGAGAGAGACCCAGTACTTC.

The CDR3: CASSSGGRQETQYF. In DNA, the CDR3 is TGTGCCAGCAGCTCGGGCGGGCGCCAAGAGACCCAGTACTTC. The rearrangement joins TRBV11-2 to TRBJ2-5, with a possible D match to TRBD2 (5 bases). The germline gives CDR1 SGHAT, CDR2 FQNNGV. CDR3 length equals 14 residues. The V end was cut by 4 bases, the J end by 1 base, with 10 bases between. Filled out from reference TRBV11-2 and TRBJ2-5, the complete variable domain reads EAGVAQSPRYKIIEKRQSVAFWCNPISGHATLYWYQQILGQGPKLLIQFQNNGVVDDSQLPKDRFSAERLKGVDSTLKIQPAKLEDSAVYLCASSSGGRQETQYFGPGTRLLVL.

The CDR3 is CAWSVRLFGEGGELFF. In DNA form, the CDR3 reads TGTGCCTGGAGTGTACGGCTTTTCGGGGAAGGCGGGGAGCTGTTTTTT. The genes are TRBV30 and TRBJ2-2; D is possibly TRBD2 (5 bases). CDR3 length: 16 residues. V lost 0 bases to trimming and J lost 7 bases, with 18 bases between them. Germline V gene sequence: CDR1 GTSNPN, CDR2 SVGIG (reference sequence).

V usage is TRBV15 and J usage is TRBJ1-4; D possibly corresponds to TRBD1 (5 bases). The CDR3 length is 14 residues. Germline V gene lookup returns CDR1 LNHNV and CDR2 YYDKDF (reference sequence). The germline V and J ends were trimmed by 7 bases and 1 base, with 10 bases remaining between them. Here the CDR3 DNA reads TGTGCCACCATCGGAGGACAAACTAATGAAAAACTGTTTTTT. Translating gives CATIGGQTNEKLFF.

This chain's CDR3 is CASSLGGGPSNQPQHF. The CDR3 DNA follows: TGTGCCAGCAGCTTAGGCGGGGGACCTAGCAATCAGCCCCAGCATTTT. This rearrangement joins TRBV5-6 to TRBJ1-5; the D gene is possibly TRBD1 (5 bases). The CDR3 extends over 16 amino acids. The germline CDR1 and CDR2 sequences are SGHDT and YYEEEE. V was clipped by 2 bases and J by 0 bases, with 12 bases between them.

This chain joins TRBV27 and TRBJ1-5, with D tentatively TRBD1 (5 bases). This CDR3 contains 13 residues. Between the trimmed V and J ends, which lost 3 bases and 8 bases, there was a span of 11 bases. Germline CDR1 is MNHEY and CDR2 is SMNVEV (reference sequence). CDR3 bases: TGTGCCAGCAGTTTCCGAATAGGGGAGCCCCAGCATTTT. Translation: CASSFRIGEPQHF.

This clone was recorded once. This rearrangement joins TRBV19 to TRBJ2-5; unclear D gene. The CDR3 extends over 12 amino acids. The V gene lost 4 bases and the J gene lost 4 bases, with 7 bases spanning the gap. Germline loops: CDR1 LNHDA, CDR2 SQIVND (reference sequence). CDR3 sequence: CASSKQSETQYF. As DNA, the CDR3 is TGTGCCAGTAGTAAACAGTCAGAGACCCAGTACTTC.

CDR3 sequence: CASKTGLADTGELFF. DNA of the CDR3: TGTGCCAGTAAGACGGGGCTAGCGGACACCGGGGAGCTGTTTTTT. The chain links TRBV2 to TRBJ2-2; 7 bases are shared with TRBD2. CDR3 size: 15 residues. Germline CDR1 and CDR2: SNHLY and FYNNEI. The ends lost 9 bases at V and 3 bases at J; junction bases unmatched: 10. The full variable domain, its missing parts supplied by reference TRBV2 and TRBJ2-2, is EPEVTQTPSHQVTQMGQEVILRCVPISNHLYFYWYRQILGQKVEFLVSFYNNEISEKSEIFDDQFSVERPDGSNFTLKIRSTKLEDSAMYFCASKTGLADTGELFFGEGSRLTVL.

CDR3 region: CASSWQLAGGPYEQYF. In nucleotides, the CDR3 is TGTGCCAGCAGTTGGCAATTAGCGGGAGGGCCTTACGAGCAGTACTTC. The V gene is TRBV6-5, the J gene TRBJ2-7; 11 nucleotides align to TRBD2. The V and J ends lost 4 bases and 4 bases, in that order; junction bases with no gene match: 9. This CDR3 contains 16 residues. Germline lookup yields CDR1 MNHEY and CDR2 SVGAGI.

The chain joins TRBV4-1 to TRBJ1-1, with D maybe TRBD1 (5 bases). CDR1 is MGHRA and CDR2 is YSYEKL in the germline V gene. The CDR3 covers 12 residues. V dropped 4 bases and J dropped 5 bases, with 8 bases sitting between them. CDR3 bases: TGCGCCAGCAGCCCCCCAGGGACTGAAGCTTTCTTT. This codes for CASSPPGTEAFF.

The rearrangement joins TRBV6-1 to TRBJ2-7; 8 bases line up with TRBD2. This CDR3 has 15 amino acids. Per germline, CDR1 MNHNS and CDR2 SASEGT. Unmatched junction bases numbered 9, after V lost 6 bases and J lost 2 bases. CDR3 amino acids: CASSPKDSGAYEQYF. The CDR3 DNA sequence: TGTGCCAGCAGCCCCAAGGATAGCGGGGCCTACGAGCAGTACTTC.

This rearrangement joins TRBV25-1 to TRBJ2-2, with 7 bases that match TRBD1. With 0 bases clipped from V and 5 bases from J, the junction kept 3 bases outside the gene matches. This CDR3 has 15 amino acids. Per the germline V gene, CDR1 is MGHDK and CDR2 is SYGVNS. The CDR3 DNA is TGTGCCAGCAGTGAATATCACAGGGGAACCGGGGAGCTGTTTTTT. Translated: CASSEYHRGTGELFF.

The V gene is TRBV5-4, the J gene TRBJ2-2; 12 bases agree with TRBD2. Germline CDR1 is SGHNT and CDR2 is YYREEE (reference sequence). The CDR3 is 16 amino acids. The junction had 4 bases not matched to a gene; V was cut back by 4 bases and J by 3 bases. The CDR3 DNA reads as TGTGCCAGCAGCCGGACTAGCGGGATCGACACCGGGGAGCTGTTTTTT. This gives the protein CASSRTSGIDTGELFF.

This clone showed up just a few times. The gene calls are TRBV6-1 and TRBJ1-2; 10 positions agree with TRBD1. The germline CDR1 and CDR2 sequences are MNHNS and SASEGT. V lost 4 bases to trimming and J lost 5 bases; unmatched junction nucleotides: 4. This CDR3 spans 14 amino acids. The CDR3 region has the DNA TGTGCCAGCAGTGCGCGGGGACAGGGGTATGGCTACACCTTC. Encoded protein: CASSARGQGYGYTF.

The V call is TRBV14, the J call TRBJ1-2, with unresolved D. Between the trimmed V and J ends, which lost 0 bases and 3 bases, there was a span of 11 bases. The germline V gene encodes CDR1 SGHDN and CDR2 FVKESK. The CDR3 sequence is 15 residues long. The CDR3 sequence: CASSQDRWGDYGYTF. The CDR3 DNA reads TGTGCCAGCAGCCAAGATCGTTGGGGAGACTATGGCTACACCTTC.

CDR3 DNA sequence: TGTGCCAGCAGCGTAGATCTGGACTACGAGCAGTACTTC. Translation: CASSVDLDYEQYF. V usage is TRBV9 and J usage is TRBJ2-7, with D unresolved. The germline gives CDR1 SGDLS, CDR2 YYNGEE. The V and J ends lost 0 bases and 3 bases respectively, with 7 bases between them. The CDR3 contains 13 residues.

V usage is TRBV9 and J usage is TRBJ2-7, with D tentatively TRBD2 (5 bases). Germline-derived CDR1 and CDR2 are SGDLS and YYNGEE. The CDR3 has 15 amino acids. V was trimmed by 4 bases and J by 2 bases, leaving 16 bases between them. In DNA form, the CDR3 reads TGTGCCAGCAGCCCCCGGGGAGAAAGAACCTACGAGCAGTACTTC. As protein: CASSPRGERTYEQYF.

This chain connects TRBV6-6 to TRBJ2-5, with 15 bases lining up with TRBD2. The germline CDR1 and CDR2 sequences are MNHNY and SVGAGI (reference sequence). V was clipped by 6 bases and J by 5 bases; unmatched bases: 4. The length of the CDR3 is 15 residues. The DNA of the CDR3 is TGTGCCAGCAGCCTGGGACTAGCGGGAGGTGAGACCCAGTACTTC. Protein: CASSLGLAGGETQYF.

The chain employs TRBV6-5 and TRBJ2-7; TRBD1 or TRBD2 may be the D gene (6 bases each). This CDR3 is 15 amino acids long. The germline V and J ends were trimmed by 5 bases and 2 bases, with 16 bases remaining between them. From germline, CDR1 is MNHEY and CDR2 SVGAGI. CDR3 nucleotide sequence: TGTGCCAGCAGTCCATCGGGGGCAGCCGCCTACGAGCAGTACTTC. Translated, it gives CASSPSGAAAYEQYF.

The chain uses TRBV4-1 and TRBJ1-5; unclear D gene. The CDR3 length is 14 residues. The V gene lost 0 bases and the J gene lost 4 bases, with 7 bases spanning the gap. The germline V gene encodes CDR1 MGHRA and CDR2 YSYEKL. The CDR3 DNA reads TGCGCCAGCAGCCAAGACAGGACTAATCAGCCCCAGCATTTT. It specifies CASSQDRTNQPQHF.

The CDR3 DNA follows: TGTGCCAGCAGCTTTAGATCCGGGACTTCACAAGAGACCCAGTACTTC. This translates into CASSFRSGTSQETQYF. The genes are TRBV7-8 and TRBJ2-5; weak D call: TRBD2 (6 bases). This CDR3 spans 16 amino acids. V lost 3 bases, J lost 2 bases, and 16 bases lay in between. Germline V gives CDR1 SGHVS, CDR2 FQNEAQ.

The gene calls are TRBV6-1 and TRBJ1-4; D is unclear. The ends were cut back, 7 bases at V and 7 bases at J, with 19 bases in the middle. The CDR3 covers 15 residues. The germline gives CDR1 MNHNS, CDR2 SASEGT. The CDR3 protein is CASKKTVMSGEKLFF. CDR3 sequence (DNA): TGTGCCAGCAAAAAAACCGTCATGAGCGGTGAAAAACTGTTTTTT.